Listed below are T cell receptor beta chains from one sample, sequenced in a study of patients and donors after allogeneic stem cell transplantation. MiXCR, run by TCRdb on the RT-PCR reads, gives a single entry per CDR3 protein. The table has 20,000 to 30,000 distinct CDR3 sequences, about 42% seen once; the top ten hold roughly three quarters. The sequencing sample was made of blood, either unsorted or a sorted T cell fraction (not recorded which). These receptors were obtained from a human donor who was either an allogeneic HSCT recipient or a stem cell or donor lymphocyte infusion donor (not recorded which). It is not recorded whose cells these are; they may come from a transplant donor. Both conserved end residues are part of each CDR3. The D gene is left open where the match is weak. The size entry is marked missing in some rows and otherwise reads once, few, many or a size class.

CDR3 protein,CDR3 DNA,D gene,clone size,J gene,V gene
CASSFARSEKLFF,TGTGCCAGCAGCTTTGCGAGGTCTGAAAAACTGTTTTTT,.,.,TRBJ1-4,TRBV13
CASSPSGGKDTQYF,TGTGCCAGCAGCCCTAGCGGGGGGAAGGATACGCAGTATTTT,TRBD2,.,TRBJ2-3,TRBV7-6
CAISNGQGTYEQYF,TGTGCCATCAGTAACGGACAGGGTACCTACGAGCAGTACTTC,TRBD1,.,TRBJ2-7,TRBV10-3
CASSPVLLNTEAFF,TGTGCCAGCTCACCAGTTCTCCTGAACACTGAAGCTTTCTTT,.,.,TRBJ1-1,TRBV18
CASSSSGSMNTEAFF,TGTGCCAGCAGCTCCTCAGGGTCTATGAACACTGAAGCTTTCTTT,.,.,TRBJ1-1,TRBV11-2
CASSQVGRKMNTEAFF,TGTGCCAGCAGCCAAGTAGGGCGGAAGATGAACACTGAAGCTTTCTTT,.,few,TRBJ1-1,TRBV3-1
CASSLRGDTQYF,TGTGCCAGCAGCTTGCGGGGAGATACGCAGTATTTT,.,.,TRBJ2-3,TRBV5-6
CSARVSNTEAFF,TGCAGTGCTAGAGTCTCAAACACTGAAGCTTTCTTT,.,few,TRBJ1-1,TRBV20-1
CASSQGAGRELFF,TGTGCCAGCAGCCAAGGGGCGGGAAGGGAGCTGTTTTTT,.,.,TRBJ2-2,TRBV11-2
CASSLQGQDTEAFF,TGCGCCAGCAGCTTACAGGGGCAAGACACTGAAGCTTTCTTT,TRBD1,few,TRBJ1-1,TRBV5-1
CASSFGPGANTGELFF,TGTGCCAGCAGCTTTGGACCAGGTGCAAACACCGGGGAGCTGTTTTTT,.,.,TRBJ2-2,TRBV7-2
CATSDGRGGVWNEQFF,TGTGCCACCAGTGATGGACGGGGGGGGGTATGGAATGAGCAGTTCTTC,TRBD2,many,TRBJ2-1,TRBV24-1
CASSLKGSEPQHF,TGTGCCAGCAGTTTAAAGGGATCGGAGCCCCAGCATTTT,.,few,TRBJ1-5,TRBV12-3/TRBV12-4
CASSQLGRNSPLHF,TGCGCCAGCAGCCAACTAGGACGGAATTCACCCCTCCACTTT,.,few,TRBJ1-6,TRBV4-1
CASSYNPSGVSWSYEQYF,TGTGCCAGCAGTTATAACCCTAGCGGGGTTTCCTGGTCCTACGAGCAGTACTTC,TRBD2,few,TRBJ2-7,TRBV6-6
CAISERLAGEDAQYF,TGTGCCATCAGTGAGAGACTAGCGGGTGAGGATGCGCAGTATTTT,TRBD2,.,TRBJ2-3,TRBV10-3
CASSLSLAGGTDTQYF,TGTGCCAGCAGCTTGAGTCTAGCGGGGGGCACAGATACGCAGTATTTT,TRBD2,.,TRBJ2-3,TRBV5-5
CASNPGGAPYEQYF,TGTGCCAGCAATCCAGGGGGCGCCCCGTACGAGCAGTACTTC,TRBD1,many,TRBJ2-7,TRBV27
CSAIRLVNQPQHF,TGCAGTGCGATAAGACTGGTTAATCAGCCCCAGCATTTT,.,.,TRBJ1-5,TRBV20-1
CASSRAGGVYGYTF,TGTGCCAGCAGCCGAGCGGGCGGCGTCTATGGCTACACCTTC,.,few,TRBJ1-2,TRBV7-9
CASSFGTGGGNSPLHF,TGTGCCAGCAGTTTCGGGACAGGGGGCGGTAATTCACCCCTCCACTTT,TRBD1,few,TRBJ1-6,TRBV27
CASGLETGANYGYTF,TGTGCTAGTGGTTTGGAGACAGGGGCTAACTATGGCTACACCTTC,TRBD1,few,TRBJ1-2,TRBV12-5
CASSLVWDYEQYF,TGTGCCAGCAGCTTAGTTTGGGACTACGAGCAGTACTTC,.,once,TRBJ2-7,TRBV7-6
CASSLGEGPNNEQFF,TGTGCCAGCAGCTTAGGGGAGGGCCCTAACAATGAGCAGTTCTTC,TRBD2,.,TRBJ2-1,TRBV7-9
CASSFSPDPTDTQYF,TGTGCCAGCAGCTTTAGTCCGGACCCCACAGATACGCAGTATTTT,.,.,TRBJ2-3,TRBV11-2
CASSLSDRDGTGELFF,TGTGCCAGCAGTTTATCGGACAGGGATGGCACCGGGGAGCTGTTTTTT,TRBD1,.,TRBJ2-2,TRBV28
CASSLRTLGADTQYF,TGTGCCAGCAGCCTTAGGACCCTTGGGGCAGATACGCAGTATTTT,.,few,TRBJ2-3,TRBV7-9
CASSQWGRANTEAFF,TGTGCCAGCAGCCAATGGGGCAGGGCGAACACTGAAGCTTTCTTT,.,.,TRBJ1-1,TRBV14
CASSLDSTDTQYF,TGTGCCAGCAGCCTGGACTCCACAGATACGCAGTATTTT,.,.,TRBJ2-3,TRBV7-9
CASSPRRLETYEQYF,TGTGCCAGCAGCCCCCGAAGACTAGAGACCTACGAGCAGTACTTC,.,.,TRBJ2-7,TRBV9
CASSLDLEAKNIQYF,TGTGCCAGCAGCCTGGACCTTGAAGCCAAAAACATTCAGTACTTC,.,.,TRBJ2-4,TRBV7-9
CASSYPPPTKGNTEAFF,TGTGCCAGCAGTTACCCACCCCCAACGAAAGGGAACACTGAAGCTTTCTTT,.,.,TRBJ1-1,TRBV6-2/TRBV6-3
CSARVADTQYF,TGCAGTGCTAGAGTAGCAGATACGCAGTATTTT,.,few,TRBJ2-3,TRBV20-1
CASSRTGGLWDTQYF,TGCGCCAGCAGCCGGACAGGGGGCCTGTGGGATACGCAGTATTTT,TRBD1,.,TRBJ2-3,TRBV5-1
CASSSGRLAGRLTDTQYF,TGTGCCAGCAGCTCCGGTCGACTAGCGGGACGCCTCACAGATACGCAGTATTTT,TRBD2,few,TRBJ2-3,TRBV7-8
CASSRDAGTYNEQFF,TGTGCCAGCAGCCGGGACGCCGGTACCTACAATGAGCAGTTCTTC,.,.,TRBJ2-1,TRBV6-5
CASGGRGALVNYGYTF,TGTGCCAGCGGTGGCAGGGGGGCGTTAGTTAACTATGGCTACACCTTC,TRBD1,few,TRBJ1-2,TRBV12-3/TRBV12-4
CASTLLTGAGNTIYF,TGTGCCAGCACCCTTCTTACAGGGGCTGGAAACACCATATATTTT,TRBD1,few,TRBJ1-3,TRBV12-3/TRBV12-4
CASSQVSGTYNEQFF,TGTGCCAGCAGCCAAGTTAGCGGGACCTACAATGAGCAGTTCTTC,TRBD2,few,TRBJ2-1,TRBV4-2
CASSPIAGATDTQYF,TGTGCCAGCAGCCCCATAGCGGGAGCCACAGATACGCAGTATTTT,TRBD2,.,TRBJ2-3,TRBV3-1
CASSLDQGEAFF,TGTGCCAGCAGCTTAGATCAGGGTGAAGCTTTCTTT,.,once,TRBJ1-1,TRBV11-3
CASSDTDRGSYEQYF,TGTGCCAGCAGTGATACGGACAGGGGCTCCTACGAGCAGTACTTC,TRBD1,.,TRBJ2-7,TRBV6-5
CSVSGTGWNEQFF,TGCAGCGTATCCGGGACAGGGTGGAATGAGCAGTTCTTC,TRBD1,.,TRBJ2-1,TRBV29-1
CASSQVQGSNTQYF,TGTGCCAGCAGCCAAGTTCAGGGGTCAAATACGCAGTATTTT,.,.,TRBJ2-3,TRBV3-1
CATSNSFLATNEKLFF,TGTGCCACCAGCAACAGCTTCCTTGCAACTAATGAAAAACTGTTTTTT,.,many,TRBJ1-4,TRBV15
CASSATINEKLFF,TGTGCCAGCTCAGCGACGATTAATGAAAAACTGTTTTTT,.,few,TRBJ1-4,TRBV18